The sequence of this TCR beta chain was determined in a study of blood T cell repertoires in COVID-19. The V gene's germline CDR1 is SGHNT and CDR2 YENEEA. CDR3 length: 15 amino acids. Trimming took 5 bases from V and 0 from J; bases not matched to a gene: 1. Self-reported history from a screening survey and questionnaire set each donor's cohort. Produced via immunoSEQ multiplex PCR; TCRdb's table is partial and in-frame only. The data show hundreds of thousands of clones, less than 90% seen once. The chain is built from TRBV11-3 and TRBJ2-1, with TRBD2 matching 10 bases. The sequenced sample was PBMCs or T cells enriched from blood (not recorded which). The receptor's source is a woman aged 50 to 60 who had recovered from COVID-19. The CDR3 loop is CASSPSGSSYNEQFF. As DNA, the CDR3 is TGTGCCAGCAGCCCTAGCGGGAGCTCCTACAATGAGCAGTTCTTC.